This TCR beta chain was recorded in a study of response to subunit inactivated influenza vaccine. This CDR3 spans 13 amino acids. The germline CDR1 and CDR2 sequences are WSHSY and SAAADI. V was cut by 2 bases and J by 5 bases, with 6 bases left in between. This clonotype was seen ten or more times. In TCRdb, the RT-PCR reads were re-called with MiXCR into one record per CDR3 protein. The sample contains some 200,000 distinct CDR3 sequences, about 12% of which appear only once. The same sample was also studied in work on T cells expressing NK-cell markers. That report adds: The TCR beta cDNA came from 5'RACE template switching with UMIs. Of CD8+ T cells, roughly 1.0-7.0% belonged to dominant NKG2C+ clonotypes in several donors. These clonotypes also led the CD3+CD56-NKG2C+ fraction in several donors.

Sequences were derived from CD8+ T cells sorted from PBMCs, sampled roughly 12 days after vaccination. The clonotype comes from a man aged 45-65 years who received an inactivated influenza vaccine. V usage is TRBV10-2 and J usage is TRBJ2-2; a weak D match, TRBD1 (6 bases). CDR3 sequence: CASSETGTGELFF. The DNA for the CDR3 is TGCGCCAGCAGTGAGACAGGGACCGGGGAGCTGTTTTTT.